The 30 T cell receptor beta chains in this list originate from one sample, sequenced in a study of T cell repertoires in cytomegalovirus infection. These receptors' antigens are unknown. TCRdb re-called the reads through MiXCR, storing one row per CDR3 protein. The sample shows about 180,000 distinct CDR3 sequences, less than 25% of them seen only once. The starting material was CD8+ T cells from cultured PBMCs, obtained from culture after CMV antigen stimulation. The receptors stem from a human donor in good health (CMV status not recorded). Some clones in this sample may be carry-over from other donors' samples.

J is TRBJ1-2 and V is TRBV3-1; TRBD1 matches 7 bases. J was trimmed by 7 bases and V by 4 bases; bases with no gene match: 9. The CDR3 is made up of 14 amino acids. CDR1 is LGHDT, CDR2 YNNKEL, per germline (reference sequence). CDR3 protein: CASSPRRQGSGYTF. The CDR3 DNA follows: TGTGCCAGCAGCCCCCGACGACAGGGTAGTGGCTACACCTTC. The entire variable domain, with the rest obtained from reference TRBV3-1 and TRBJ1-2, is as follows: DTAVSQTPKYLVTQMGNDKSIKCEQNLGHDTMYWYKQDSKKFLKIMFSYNNKELIINETVPNRFSPKSPDKAHLNLHINSLELGDSAVYFCASSPRRQGSGYTFGSGTRLTVV.

This clonotype was counted between two and nine times. CDR3 sequence (DNA): TGTGCCAGCAGCTCTACGGGGCCGGGGGAGCAGTACTTC. The encoded protein is CASSSTGPGEQYF. The chain employs TRBV7-6 and TRBJ2-7; D is perhaps TRBD1 or TRBD2 (5 bases each). Trimming cost V 4 bases and J 7 bases, with 14 bases left between them. The CDR3 runs to 13 residues. Germline CDR1 is SGHVS and CDR2 is FNYEAQ.

The chain recombines TRBV7-8 with TRBJ1-4; D gene unclear. CDR3 length: 16 amino acids. Per the germline V gene, CDR1 is SGHVS and CDR2 is FQNEAQ. Trimming took 8 bases from V and 8 from J, leaving 24 bases between them. In DNA, the CDR3 is TGTGCCAGCTCCTATCCCCGTGCCGAACCACCGGAAAAACTGTTTTTT. Translating it yields CASSYPRAEPPEKLFF.

This chain uses TRBV27 with TRBJ2-1, with a weak D call TRBD2 (5 bases). Germline lookup yields CDR1 MNHEY and CDR2 SMNVEV (reference sequence). Deletions cut 3 bases from V and 3 bases from J, with 15 bases between. This CDR3 contains 16 residues. This chain's CDR3 is CASSFPHGEGYNEQFF. The CDR3 DNA follows: TGTGCCAGCAGTTTCCCGCACGGAGAGGGCTACAATGAGCAGTTCTTC.

J is TRBJ1-1 and V is TRBV7-2; weak D call: TRBD1 (6 bases). V was cut by 1 base and J by 5 bases, with 23 bases left in between. The CDR3 covers 18 residues. Germline values: CDR1 SGHTA, CDR2 FQGNSA. The CDR3 nucleotides read TGTGCCAGCAGCTTAGGGTGGTTTGGGGGCACGGTCGAAACTGAAGCTTTCTTT. It translates to CASSLGWFGGTVETEAFF. Full variable domain (remainder filled in from reference TRBV7-2 and TRBJ1-1): GAGVSQSPSNKVTEKGKDVELRCDPISGHTALYWYRQSLGQGLEFLIYFQGNSAPDKSGLPSDRFSAERTGGSVSTLTIQRTQQEDSAVYLCASSLGWFGGTVETEAFFGQGTRLTVV.

This rearrangement joins TRBV6-2 or TRBV6-3 to TRBJ1-6, with D possibly TRBD1 on 5 matching bases. The germline CDR1 and CDR2 sequences are MNHEY and SVGEGT. Trimming took off 4 bases at V and 8 bases at J, with 18 bases between the two ends. The CDR3 is 16 residues long. CDR3 amino acids: CASSWSDRLGYSPLHF. CDR3 nucleotides: TGTGCCAGCAGTTGGAGCGACAGATTGGGTTATTCACCCCTCCACTTT.

The chain employs TRBV6-1 and TRBJ1-2; 8 bases line up with TRBD1. From germline, CDR1 is MNHNS and CDR2 SASEGT. This CDR3 has 15 residues. The ends lost 6 bases at V and 3 bases at J; junction bases unmatched: 9. This CDR3 is CASRVQGELDYGYTF. For the CDR3, the DNA is TGTGCCAGCAGGGTACAGGGGGAACTCGACTATGGCTACACCTTC.

The table lists this clonotype with a count of one. This chain links TRBV27 with TRBJ1-5, with D uncertain. CDR3 length: 16 amino acids. V was cut by 2 bases and J by 1 base, with 12 bases left in between. CDR1 and CDR2 from the germline V gene are MNHEY and SMNVEV (reference sequence). CDR3 residues: CASSLIGGMSNQPQHF. The CDR3 coding sequence is TGTGCCAGCAGTTTAATCGGCGGGATGAGCAATCAGCCCCAGCATTTT.

This clonotype showed up just a few times. The rearrangement uses TRBV10-3 and TRBJ2-7; D not certain. Germline V gene data show CDR1 as ENHRY and CDR2 as SYGVKD. The CDR3 sequence is 10 residues long. The germline V and J ends were trimmed by 8 bases and 3 bases, with 5 bases remaining between them. Here the CDR3 DNA reads TGTGCCATCGGGTTCTACGAGCAGTACTTC. As protein: CAIGFYEQYF.

The chain carries TRBV12-3 or TRBV12-4 and TRBJ1-1; perhaps TRBD1 as D (5 bases). V was cut by 1 base and J by 0 bases, with 9 bases left in between. The CDR3 has 15 amino acids. The CDR3 reads CASSLGQGMNTEAFF. Here the CDR3 DNA reads TGTGCCAGCAGTTTAGGGCAGGGCATGAACACTGAAGCTTTCTTT.

This clonotype was observed a few times. The chain joins TRBV28 to TRBJ1-4, with D hard to call. The CDR3 consists of 11 residues. Germline V CDR1 and CDR2: MDHEN, SYDVKM. Trimming removed 3 bases at V and 8 bases at J, with 4 bases between. CDR3 coding DNA: TGTGCCAGCAGTTTGACAGAAAAACTGTTTTTT. Its translation: CASSLTEKLFF.

V usage is TRBV24-1 and J usage is TRBJ1-2; TRBD1 agrees at 8 bases. Unmatched junction bases numbered 7, after V lost 2 bases and J lost 3 bases. The CDR3 runs to 16 residues. The V gene's germline CDR1 is KGHDR and CDR2 SFDVKD. The CDR3 is CATSDSPRQGYYGYTF. CDR3 sequence (DNA): TGTGCCACCAGTGATTCCCCGCGACAGGGGTACTATGGCTACACCTTC.

This clonotype was picked up a small number of times. This chain joins TRBV20-1 and TRBJ2-7; 8 positions agree with TRBD1. This CDR3 is built from 13 residues. Germline V gene sequence: CDR1 DFQATT, CDR2 SNEGSKA (reference sequence). V was pared by 2 bases and J by 5 bases, with 5 bases of the junction left unmatched. CDR3 nucleotide sequence: TGCAGTGCTAGAACTCTGACAGGGGACGAGCAGTACTTC. Its protein product is CSARTLTGDEQYF.

This clonotype was found a few times. CDR3 coding DNA: TGTGCCCCGACGACCCTCAACTATGGCTACACCTTC. Protein: CAPTTLNYGYTF. This chain links TRBV19 with TRBJ1-2; D is uncertain. The CDR3 contains 12 residues. The germline V and J ends were trimmed by 11 bases and 2 bases, with 12 bases remaining between them. Germline V gene lookup returns CDR1 LNHDA and CDR2 SQIVND (reference sequence).

With respect to this clonotype: At one end the junction does not follow the germline gene, possibly because of a read error. V gene TRBV4-1 combines with J gene TRBJ2-7; D is perhaps TRBD2 (5 bases). The CDR3 has 15 amino acids. The V gene's germline CDR1 is MGHRA and CDR2 YSYEKL. In nucleotides, the CDR3 is TGTGCCAGCAGCCAAGTCTGGGGAACTAGGTACGAGCAGTACTTC. Translating it yields CASSQVWGTRYEQYF.

This clonotype appeared a few times. The rearrangement joins TRBV6-5 to TRBJ1-3; D not certain. CDR1 and CDR2 from the germline V gene are MNHEY and SVGAGI. With 6 bases removed from V and 2 bases from J, the gap between germline ends came to 11 bases. The CDR3 has 14 residues. The CDR3 sequence is CASSDLKPGNTIYF. In nucleotides, the CDR3 is TGTGCCAGCAGCGATTTAAAGCCTGGAAACACCATATATTTT.

In this sample, this clonotype turned up a few times. V is TRBV7-2 and J is TRBJ1-4; 7 nucleotides line up with TRBD1. The germline gives CDR1 SGHTA, CDR2 FQGNSA. This CDR3 comprises 12 residues. Germline trimming cut 5 bases from V and 12 bases from J; bases unmatched to any gene: 6. The CDR3 here is CASSEDRVELFF. In DNA form, the CDR3 reads TGTGCCAGCAGCGAAGACAGGGTAGAACTGTTTTTT.

V and J are TRBV11-1 and TRBJ1-2; D gene ambiguous. V lost 1 base to trimming and J lost 10 bases, with 10 bases between them. The CDR3 is 12 residues long. Germline assignment: CDR1 SGHAT and CDR2 FQDESV (reference sequence). The CDR3 DNA follows: TGTGCCAGCAGCTTAGACGCGGGAATCTACACCTTC. Its translation: CASSLDAGIYTF.

This rearrangement joins TRBV7-6 to TRBJ2-7; 8 bases fit TRBD2. This CDR3 has 15 residues. The germline V gene has CDR1 SGHVS and CDR2 FNYEAQ. Trimming took 5 bases from V and 6 from J; bases not matched to a gene: 12. The CDR3 region is CASSRGTRLVSEQYF. In DNA, the CDR3 is TGTGCCAGCAGCCGGGGGACTAGGTTGGTCTCCGAGCAGTACTTC. The full variable domain, rest sourced from reference TRBV7-6 and TRBJ2-7, is GAGVSQSPRYKVTKRGQDVALRCDPISGHVSLYWYRQALGQGPEFLTYFNYEAQQDKSGLPNDRFSAERPEGSISTLTIQRTEQRDSAMYRCASSRGTRLVSEQYFGPGTRLTVT.

The gene calls are TRBV6-5 and TRBJ1-2, with 9 positions matching TRBD1. This CDR3 has 16 residues. V lost 3 bases to trimming and J lost 6 bases; unmatched junction nucleotides: 11. Germline CDR1 MNHEY, CDR2 SVGAGI. CDR3 coding DNA: TGTGCCAGCAGTTATTCACAGGGGGCGATCTATAATGGCTACACCTTC. This codes for CASSYSQGAIYNGYTF.

This clonotype was seen only a few times. J is TRBJ2-1 and V is TRBV12-3 or TRBV12-4; no definite D call. There are 17 residues in the CDR3. The V gene lost 0 bases and the J gene lost 0 bases, with 12 bases spanning the gap. In DNA, the CDR3 is TGTGCCAGCAGTTTAGCCCTCCGAAGGTTCTCCTACAATGAGCAGTTCTTC. It translates to CASSLALRRFSYNEQFF.

The chain recombines TRBV7-8 with TRBJ2-1; 7 nucleotides align to TRBD1. Germline-derived CDR1 and CDR2 are SGHVS and FQNEAQ. V dropped 4 bases and J dropped 16; count of bases not matched to a gene: 10. The CDR3 is made up of 12 amino acids. The CDR3 nucleotides are TGTGCCAGCAGCTCGGGAACAGGGGCATACTTCTTC. Protein: CASSSGTGAYFF.

This clonotype was counted a few times. In DNA, the CDR3 is TGCGCCAGCAGCTCTCAGGGAAGGGTCTCTGGAAACACCATATATTTT. It is translated as CASSSQGRVSGNTIYF. V and J are TRBV4-1 and TRBJ1-3; D possibly corresponds to TRBD1 (5 bases). Per the germline V gene, CDR1 is MGHRA and CDR2 is YSYEKL. The CDR3 length is 16 residues. Trimming pared 5 bases from V and 0 bases from J, leaving 14 bases between.

The chain links TRBV6-5 to TRBJ2-3, with D perhaps TRBD2 (6 bases). V shed 4 bases and J shed 0 bases, with 20 bases lying between them. Germline CDR1 MNHEY, CDR2 SVGAGI. The CDR3 has 18 amino acids. The CDR3 region is CASSLRAGGRTSTDTQYF. The CDR3 bases are TGTGCCAGCAGTTTACGAGCGGGCGGCCGAACTAGCACAGATACGCAGTATTTT.

The V call is TRBV7-6, the J call TRBJ1-5, with 8 nucleotides matching TRBD1. This CDR3 is 15 amino acids long. Germline V gives CDR1 SGHVS, CDR2 FNYEAQ. With 4 bases clipped from V and 6 bases from J, the junction kept 8 bases outside the gene matches. This chain's CDR3 is CASSSGQGTGQPQHF. The CDR3 region has the DNA TGTGCCAGCAGCTCCGGACAGGGTACCGGTCAGCCCCAGCATTTT. Full variable domain (missing parts from reference TRBV7-6 and TRBJ1-5): GAGVSQSPRYKVTKRGQDVALRCDPISGHVSLYWYRQALGQGPEFLTYFNYEAQQDKSGLPNDRFSAERPEGSISTLTIQRTEQRDSAMYRCASSSGQGTGQPQHFGDGTRLSIL.

The chain uses TRBV2 and TRBJ1-2; D gene unclear. This CDR3 has 11 residues. Germline CDR1 and CDR2: SNHLY and FYNNEI. Trimming removed 4 bases at V and 3 bases at J, with 3 bases between. Here the CDR3 reads CASSGDYGYTF. Written as DNA, the CDR3 is TGTGCCAGCAGTGGTGACTATGGCTACACCTTC.

This clonotype was counted a few times. V is TRBV7-6 and J is TRBJ2-5, with D possibly being TRBD2 (6 bases). This CDR3 spans 15 amino acids. Per germline, CDR1 SGHVS and CDR2 FNYEAQ. Trimming stripped 1 base from V and 2 bases from J, with 11 bases between. The CDR3 sequence is CASSLVRETQETQYF. The CDR3 nucleotides are TGTGCCAGCAGCTTAGTCCGGGAGACTCAAGAGACCCAGTACTTC.

The chain joins TRBV10-2 to TRBJ1-4; D ambiguous. Trimming removed 3 bases from V and 5 bases from J, with 13 bases in between. The CDR3 spans 15 residues. The germline gives CDR1 WSHSY, CDR2 SAAADI. The CDR3 here is CASSDIVRSNEKLFF. The CDR3 DNA reads TGCGCCAGCAGTGATATCGTCCGGTCAAATGAAAAACTGTTTTTT.

In this sample, this clonotype turned up a few times. The chain recombines TRBV20-1 with TRBJ2-7; possibly TRBD2 for D (6 bases). Germline V gene lookup returns CDR1 DFQATT and CDR2 SNEGSKA (reference sequence). With 7 bases removed from V and 2 bases from J, the gap between germline ends came to 15 bases. This CDR3 spans 13 amino acids. CDR3 in DNA: TGCAGTGTCGCCCCTAGCGACACCTACGAGCAGTACTTC. It is translated as CSVAPSDTYEQYF.

The sample holds one count of this clonotype. The rearrangement joins TRBV12-3 or TRBV12-4 to TRBJ2-3; weak D call: TRBD2 (6 bases). The CDR3 extends over 14 amino acids. V lost 3 bases and J lost 2, with 9 bases in between. CDR3 loop: CASSFGGDTDTQYF. The CDR3 DNA is TGTGCCAGCAGTTTCGGGGGAGACACAGATACGCAGTATTTT.